The clone carrying this TCR beta chain was seen at least ten times. These data originate in a study of early T cells in non-severe SARS-CoV-2 infection. TCRdb re-called the 5' RACE reads with MiXCR, one entry per CDR3 protein. The data hold more than 65,000 distinct CDR3 sequences, with roughly an eighth observed a single time. Trimming pared 4 bases from V and 4 bases from J, leaving 6 bases between. The CDR3 has 12 amino acids. Per the germline V gene, CDR1 is SEHNR and CDR2 is FQNEAQ (reference sequence). The J gene is TRBJ2-3, the V gene TRBV7-9; no firm D call. The origin of this receptor is an adult who was a healthcare worker with PCR-confirmed SARS-CoV-2 infection or an uninfected control (not recorded which). Sequencing was done on a sample of whole blood. The CDR3 nucleotides are TGTGCCAGCAGCTCTACTGCAGATACGCAGTATTTT. It is translated as CASSSTADTQYF.